Shown below are 9 T cell receptor beta chains from a single sample sequenced in a study of T cell responses to AZD1222 COVID-19 vaccine. Using immunoSEQ multiplex PCR, the repertoire was profiled, and TCRdb retains in-frame clones only, with some absent. The sample lists 95,000 to 150,000 clones; more than 80% were seen once. The input for sequencing was peripheral blood, taken on day 0 of AZD1222 vaccination. The receptor source for this set is an adult in good health.

This clone was detected a few times. The rearrangement joins TRBV5-5 to TRBJ1-5, with D unresolved. V was pared by 4 bases and J by 3 bases, with 14 bases between. The CDR3 runs 15 residues. Germline V gene lookup returns CDR1 SGHKS and CDR2 YYEKEE (reference sequence). The CDR3 protein is CASSPHTNPNQPQHF. The CDR3 DNA reads TGTGCCAGCAGCCCACATACGAATCCCAATCAGCCCCAGCATTTT.

J is TRBJ2-7 and V is TRBV19, with 10 bases lining up with TRBD2. V trimming: 6 bases; J trimming: 7 bases; junction bases outside the gene matches: 9. Germline values: CDR1 LNHDA, CDR2 SQIVND (reference sequence). This CDR3 is 14 amino acids long. The CDR3 DNA follows: TGTGCCAGTAGCAAGCTAGCGGGAGTGCGTGAGCAGTACTTC. It translates to CASSKLAGVREQYF. Supplemented by reference TRBV19 and TRBJ2-7, the full variable domain reads DGGITQSPKYLFRKEGQNVTLSCEQNLNHDAMYWYRQDPGQGLRLIYYSQIVNDFQKGDIAEGYSVSREKKESFPLTVTSAQKNPTAFYLCASSKLAGVREQYFGPGTRLTVT.

A note on this clone: The germline gene is not matched at one end of the junction; a read error may be the cause. V gene TRBV30 combines with J gene TRBJ2-1; 10 bases fit TRBD2. Germline V gives CDR1 GTSNPN, CDR2 SVGIG (reference sequence). The CDR3 extends over 13 amino acids. The CDR3 loop is CAWITPTSGAGIF. Here the CDR3 DNA reads TGTGCCTGGATCACCCCAACTAGCGGGGCCGGGATCTTC. Full variable domain (remainder filled in from reference TRBV30 and TRBJ2-1): SQTIHQWPATLVQPVGSPLSLECTVEGTSNPNLYWYRQAAGRGLQLLFYSVGIGQISSEVPQNLSASRPQDRQFILSSKKLLLSDSGFYLCAWITPTSGAGIFGPGTRLTVL.

The chain uses TRBV5-1 and TRBJ1-2, with 7 bases lining up with TRBD1. There are 18 residues in the CDR3. J gave up 0 bases and V 3 bases, and 14 bases lay outside the gene matches. Germline loops: CDR1 SGHRS, CDR2 YFSETQ. The CDR3 nucleotides are TGCGCCAGCAGCTCCCGCCCCGGGACAGATCCTTCTAACTATGGCTACACCTTC. Amino acids: CASSSRPGTDPSNYGYTF. The entire variable domain, with the rest obtained from reference TRBV5-1 and TRBJ1-2, is as follows: KAGVTQTPRYLIKTRGQQVTLSCSPISGHRSVSWYQQTPGQGLQFLFEYFSETQRNKGNFPGRFSGRQFSNSRSEMNVSTLELGDSALYLCASSSRPGTDPSNYGYTFGSGTRLTVV.

The chain recombines TRBV27 with TRBJ2-7; 8 nucleotides match TRBD2. V shed 4 bases and J 6 bases; nucleotides not matched to a gene: 8. The CDR3 loop spans 14 amino acids. CDR1 and CDR2 (germline): MNHEY, SMNVEV (reference sequence). The CDR3 here is CASSSTGTRSEQYF. In DNA form, the CDR3 reads TGTGCCAGCAGTTCCACCGGGACTAGAAGCGAGCAGTACTTC.

The CDR3 region has the DNA TGTGCCAGCAGTTACTCGCGGGAGCACTACAATGAGCAGTTCTTC. It yields the protein CASSYSREHYNEQFF. This sequence joins TRBV6-5 and TRBJ2-1; 7 bases line up with TRBD2. The germline V gene encodes CDR1 MNHEY and CDR2 SVGAGI. The CDR3 is made up of 15 amino acids. Trimming removed 0 bases from V and 3 bases from J; junction bases left unmatched: 2.

The chain joins TRBV12-3 or TRBV12-4 to TRBJ2-7, with D unclear. Deletions cut 3 bases from V and 5 bases from J, with 11 bases between. The length of the CDR3 is 13 residues. The CDR3 DNA sequence: TGTGCCAGCAGTTTTGCGTCATCCAACGAGCAGTACTTC. It translates to CASSFASSNEQYF.

The genes are TRBV28 and TRBJ2-3; no clear D. Trimming stripped 1 base from V and 3 bases from J, with 11 bases between. Looked up from germline, CDR1 is MDHEN and CDR2 is SYDVKM. The CDR3 sequence is 15 residues long. CDR3 sequence reads: CASSLLAIRTDTQYF. CDR3 nucleotide sequence: TGTGCCAGCAGTTTATTGGCCATTCGAACAGATACGCAGTATTTT.

The chain has TRBV14 and TRBJ2-5, with D perhaps matching TRBD1 or TRBD2 (5 bases each). The germline V and J ends were trimmed by 1 base and 2 bases, with 5 bases remaining between them. From germline, CDR1 is SGHDN and CDR2 FVKESK. The CDR3 consists of 13 residues. The CDR3 region has the DNA TGTGCCAGCAGCCAAGGGGGGCAAGAGACCCAGTACTTC. It translates to CASSQGGQETQYF.